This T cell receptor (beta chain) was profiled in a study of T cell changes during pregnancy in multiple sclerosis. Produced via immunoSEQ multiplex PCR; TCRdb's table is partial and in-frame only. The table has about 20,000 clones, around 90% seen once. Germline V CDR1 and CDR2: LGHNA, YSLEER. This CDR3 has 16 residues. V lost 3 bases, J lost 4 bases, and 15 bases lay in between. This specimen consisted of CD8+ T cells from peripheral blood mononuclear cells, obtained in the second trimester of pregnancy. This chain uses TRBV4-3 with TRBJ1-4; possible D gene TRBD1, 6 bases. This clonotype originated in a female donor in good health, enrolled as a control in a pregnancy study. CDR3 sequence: CASSQSRDTFNEKLFF. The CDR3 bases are TGCGCCAGCAGCCAGAGCCGGGACACCTTTAATGAAAAACTGTTTTTT.